The 29 T cell receptor beta chains below all came from one sample that was sequenced in a study of vaccination and CD4 T cells after COVID-19. Treatment denoted: roughly 10-day PBMC culture with coronavirus spike peptide pools or control peptides (ViraFEST assay). At the Johns Hopkins FTIC core, DNA taken from cultured CD4+ T cells was sequenced by way of the Oncomine TCR Beta short-read assay. TCRdb independently ran MiXCR on the PCR reads; one entry per CDR3 protein. The sample shows roughly 14,000 distinct CDR3 sequences, around 50% of them seen only once. Their target antigens are unknown. The source material was CD4+ T cells from blood, cultured in vitro, sampled before SARS-CoV-2 vaccination. The receptors originated from a human donor who had recovered from COVID-19.

The J gene is TRBJ2-3, the V gene TRBV6-1, with a weak D call TRBD1 (6 bases). Per the germline V gene, CDR1 is MNHNS and CDR2 is SASEGT. The CDR3 has 14 amino acids. V was shortened by 1 base and J by 5 bases, with 10 bases between the two germline ends. Here the CDR3 DNA reads TGTGCCAGCAGTGAAGGGACAGTGGTAGATACGCAGTATTTT. Translating gives CASSEGTVVDTQYF.

The V and J genes are TRBV24-1 and TRBJ2-5; D tentatively reads TRBD1 or TRBD2 (5 bases each). CDR1 KGHDR and CDR2 SFDVKD come from the germline V gene. The V gene lost 1 base and the J gene lost 1 base, with 15 bases spanning the gap. The CDR3 consists of 17 residues. The CDR3 bases are TGTGCCACCAGTGATTTTGGGGCAGCTGGGACCCAAGAGACCCAGTACTTC. It is translated as CATSDFGAAGTQETQYF.

The CDR3 DNA is TGTGCCAGCTCACGCGGGGAGGTCCGGGAGACCCAGTACTTC. Protein: CASSRGEVRETQYF. The rearrangement uses TRBV18 and TRBJ2-5, with D possibly TRBD2 on 6 matching bases. The CDR3 is made up of 14 amino acids. With 4 bases removed from V and 5 bases from J, the gap between germline ends came to 14 bases. Germline V gene lookup returns CDR1 KGHSH and CDR2 LQKENI.

This clonotype was picked up a small number of times. CDR3 sequence: CSARASGETQYF. CDR3 bases: TGCAGTGCTAGGGCCAGCGGAGAGACCCAGTACTTC. The chain joins TRBV20-1 to TRBJ2-5, with a tentative D call TRBD2 (5 bases). With 3 bases removed from V and 4 bases from J, the gap between germline ends came to 9 bases. The CDR3 extends over 12 amino acids. Per germline, CDR1 DFQATT and CDR2 SNEGSKA (reference sequence).

The V and J genes are TRBV7-2 and TRBJ1-1; D is unclear. The CDR3 is made up of 13 amino acids. V was clipped by 7 bases and J by 1 base, with 10 bases between them. Germline V gene sequence: CDR1 SGHTA, CDR2 FQGNSA. CDR3 bases: TGTGCCAGCAACCAAGGGAGGAACACTGAAGCTTTCTTT. This encodes CASNQGRNTEAFF.

This chain connects TRBV7-9 to TRBJ2-7; D may match TRBD1 or TRBD2 (5 bases each). Germline V gives CDR1 SEHNR, CDR2 FQNEAQ (reference sequence). This CDR3 comprises 13 residues. V was shortened by 1 base and J by 5 bases, with 9 bases between the two germline ends. DNA of the CDR3: TGTGCCAGCAGCTTAGACCGAGGGGACGAGCAGTACTTC. Protein: CASSLDRGDEQYF.

Of note for this clonotype: Germline and junction disagree at one end, which may indicate a read error. The chain has TRBV7-9 and TRBJ1-1; D remains unclear. CDR1 SEHNR and CDR2 FQNEAQ come from the germline V gene (reference sequence). There are 15 residues in the CDR3. CDR3 amino acids: CASSLRPDGNTEALF. CDR3 nucleotides: TGTGCCAGCAGCCTACGCCCGGACGGGAACACTGAAGCTCTCTTT. The whole variable domain, remainder taken from reference TRBV7-9 and TRBJ1-1, is DTGVSQNPRHKITKRGQNVTFRCDPISEHNRLYWYRQTLGQGPEFLTYFQNEAQLEKSRLLSDRFSAERPKGSFSTLEIQRTEQGDSAMYLCASSLRPDGNTEALFGQGTRLTVV.

By its share, this clonotype is medium-sized. The CDR3 coding sequence is TGTGCCAGCAGTGACAATACAGGGGGCTGGAGTTCACCCCTCCACTTT. It codes for CASSDNTGGWSSPLHF. V and J are TRBV6-1 and TRBJ1-6; 9 positions match TRBD1. The germline CDR1 and CDR2 sequences are MNHNS and SASEGT. This CDR3 comprises 16 residues. Germline trimming cut 3 bases from V and 9 bases from J; bases unmatched to any gene: 9.

This clonotype was observed a few times. V and J are TRBV6-1 and TRBJ2-5; D is uncertain. This CDR3 has 16 residues. V shed 7 bases and J shed 3 bases, with 21 bases lying between them. Germline V gene data show CDR1 as MNHNS and CDR2 as SASEGT. DNA for the CDR3: TGTGCCAGCACTTCCCTCGACATCGGCATAAAAGAGACCCAGTACTTC. This encodes CASTSLDIGIKETQYF.

The table lists this clonotype with a few counts. The chain links TRBV20-1 to TRBJ1-1; D remains ambiguous. Per the germline V gene, CDR1 is DFQATT and CDR2 is SNEGSKA (reference sequence). V lost 0 bases, J lost 6 bases, and 11 bases lay in between. CDR3 length: 13 residues. The CDR3 sequence is CSARDFGRAEAFF. DNA for the CDR3: TGCAGTGCTAGAGATTTCGGGCGGGCTGAAGCTTTCTTT.

The chain carries TRBV7-6 and TRBJ2-5, with D possibly being TRBD1 (6 bases). There are 14 residues in the CDR3. Germline CDR1 SGHVS, CDR2 FNYEAQ. V lost 2 bases and J lost 5, with 12 bases in between. The chain's CDR3 is CASSLLGAEETQYF. CDR3 bases: TGTGCCAGCAGCTTACTGGGGGCGGAGGAGACCCAGTACTTC.

The table lists this clonotype with a few counts. The chain recombines TRBV20-1 with TRBJ1-5; 7 bases are a match to TRBD1. The CDR3 contains 15 residues. Germline loops: CDR1 DFQATT, CDR2 SNEGSKA (reference sequence). J lost 0 bases, V lost 3 bases, and 5 bases had no gene match. The CDR3 DNA sequence: TGCAGTGCTAGGGGACAGACATATAGCAATCAGCCCCAGCATTTT. Amino acids: CSARGQTYSNQPQHF.

V is TRBV7-7 and J is TRBJ1-5; D is possibly TRBD1 (5 bases). Germline CDR1 reads SSHAT; CDR2 reads FNYEAQ (reference sequence). V was pared by 2 bases and J by 2 bases, with 19 bases between. The CDR3 loop spans 18 amino acids. The CDR3 loop reads CASSLNNGHPAGNQPQHF. The CDR3 nucleotides read TGTGCCAGCAGCTTAAATAATGGACACCCGGCGGGCAATCAGCCCCAGCATTTT.

V usage is TRBV6-2 or TRBV6-3 and J usage is TRBJ2-1; D possibly corresponds to TRBD1 (6 bases). The CDR3 extends over 15 amino acids. Between the trimmed V and J ends, which lost 2 bases and 8 bases, there was a span of 16 bases. CDR1 MNHEY and CDR2 SVGEGT come from the germline V gene. The CDR3 spells CASSYVGFRGYEQFF. The DNA for the CDR3 is TGTGCCAGCAGTTACGTGGGGTTCAGGGGCTATGAGCAGTTCTTC.

This chain joins TRBV2 and TRBJ2-5, with D unresolved. The germline CDR1 and CDR2 sequences are SNHLY and FYNNEI. This CDR3 spans 14 amino acids. Trimming cost V 6 bases and J 0 bases, with 11 bases left between them. The CDR3 bases are TGTGCCAGCAGGGCGGACCGGTACCAAGAGACCCAGTACTTC. As protein: CASRADRYQETQYF.

V gene TRBV20-1 combines with J gene TRBJ1-4; 7 nucleotides line up with TRBD1. The CDR3 is 15 residues long. The germline CDR1 and CDR2 sequences are DFQATT and SNEGSKA (reference sequence). Trimming removed 2 bases from V and 2 bases from J; junction bases left unmatched: 5. For the CDR3, the DNA is TGCAGTGCTAGATTGACAGGGAGGACTAATGAAAAACTGTTTTTT. Translating it yields CSARLTGRTNEKLFF.

This sequence joins TRBV4-1 and TRBJ2-5, with 11 positions matching TRBD2. This CDR3 has 15 residues. The junction had 8 bases not matched to a gene; V was cut back by 6 bases and J by 5 bases. The germline V gene encodes CDR1 MGHRA and CDR2 YSYEKL. In DNA, the CDR3 is TGCGCCAGCAGTCCCCGACTAGCGGGGCTGGAGACCCAGTACTTC. Translated, it gives CASSPRLAGLETQYF.

This chain connects TRBV12-3 or TRBV12-4 to TRBJ1-2, with D perhaps matching TRBD1 (5 bases). The V and J ends lost 5 bases and 4 bases respectively, with 11 bases between them. The CDR3 totals 13 residues. For the CDR3, the DNA is TGTGCCAGCAGTCCGGACACGGCCTATGGCTACACCTTC. It is translated as CASSPDTAYGYTF.

The V and J genes are TRBV6-5 and TRBJ1-2; weak D call: TRBD1 (5 bases). Trimming left V 3 bases short and J 2 bases short, with 16 bases between. CDR3 length: 16 residues. Germline CDR1 and CDR2: MNHEY and SVGAGI. In DNA form, the CDR3 reads TGTGCCAGCAGTTATCGTGTCGTCGGGGCCAACTATGGCTACACCTTC. Amino acids: CASSYRVVGANYGYTF.

This clonotype was found a few times. This chain links TRBV28 with TRBJ2-7; D is undetermined. CDR3 size: 13 residues. The germline V gene encodes CDR1 MDHEN and CDR2 SYDVKM. V lost 10 bases and J 4 bases, leaving 17 bases between the germline ends. The CDR3, as DNA: TGTGCCACCCTCGGTGGGGTGACGTACGAGCAGTACTTC. This codes for CATLGGVTYEQYF. Based on the CDR3 plus reference TRBV28 and TRBJ2-7, the full variable domain is DVKVTQSSRYLVKRTGEKVFLECVQDMDHENMFWYRQDPGLGLRLIYFSYDVKMKEKGDIPEGYSVSREKKERFSLILESASTNQTSMYLCATLGGVTYEQYFGPGTRLTVT.

This chain joins TRBV7-9 and TRBJ2-7; D unclear. The length of the CDR3 is 11 residues. V was trimmed by 5 bases and J by 9 bases, leaving 11 bases between them. From germline, CDR1 is SEHNR and CDR2 FQNEAQ (reference sequence). The CDR3: CASSPQIGQYF. The CDR3 DNA is TGTGCCAGCAGCCCCCAGATAGGGCAGTACTTC.

The rearrangement links TRBV28 to TRBJ2-5; TRBD1 agrees at 10 bases. The CDR3 loop spans 15 amino acids. Looked up from germline, CDR1 is MDHEN and CDR2 is SYDVKM. V gave up 3 bases and J gave up 4 bases; unmatched junction bases: 5. The CDR3 region has the DNA TGTGCCAGCAGTTTCTCGACAGGGGGCGGAGAGACCCAGTACTTC. As protein: CASSFSTGGGETQYF. The full variable domain, completed using reference TRBV28 and TRBJ2-5, is DVKVTQSSRYLVKRTGEKVFLECVQDMDHENMFWYRQDPGLGLRLIYFSYDVKMKEKGDIPEGYSVSREKKERFSLILESASTNQTSMYLCASSFSTGGGETQYFGPGTRLLVL.

This clonotype was seen a few times. The chain combines TRBV15 with TRBJ2-5; D unclear. The CDR3 contains 15 residues. Germline V gene lookup returns CDR1 LNHNV and CDR2 YYDKDF (reference sequence). Trimming removed 0 bases at V and 2 bases at J, with 10 bases between. CDR3 nucleotide sequence: TGTGCCACCAGCAGAGACCGGGCAGTACAAGAGACCCAGTACTTC. Protein: CATSRDRAVQETQYF.

V and J are TRBV14 and TRBJ1-6, with D possibly being TRBD1 (6 bases). Germline CDR1 reads SGHDN; CDR2 reads FVKESK. The CDR3 is 13 amino acids. The V and J ends lost 6 bases and 7 bases respectively, with 10 bases between them. CDR3 amino acids: CASSLTGNSPLHF. CDR3 in DNA: TGTGCCAGCAGTCTGACAGGAAATTCACCCCTCCACTTT.

This clonotype was observed a few times. The V call is TRBV5-4, the J call TRBJ2-5; perhaps TRBD2 as D (6 bases). Deletions cut 4 bases from V and 5 bases from J, with 15 bases between. The CDR3 sequence is 14 residues long. Looked up from germline, CDR1 is SGHNT and CDR2 is YYREEE (reference sequence). The CDR3 loop reads CASSLPSEGETQYF. CDR3 nucleotides: TGTGCCAGCAGCCTACCATCGGAGGGCGAGACCCAGTACTTC.

The gene calls are TRBV19 and TRBJ2-7; 8 nucleotides line up with TRBD1. Trimming took 9 bases from V and 5 from J; bases not matched to a gene: 9. Germline assignment: CDR1 LNHDA and CDR2 SQIVND (reference sequence). CDR3 size: 13 residues. CDR3 loop: CASGQGGTNEQYF. CDR3 nucleotides: TGTGCCAGCGGACAGGGTGGGACGAACGAGCAGTACTTC.

This clonotype came up a few times. This chain joins TRBV7-2 and TRBJ2-5, with D perhaps assigned TRBD1 or TRBD2 (6 bases each). V was clipped by 2 bases and J by 2 bases, with 21 bases between them. This CDR3 is built from 18 residues. Germline lookup yields CDR1 SGHTA and CDR2 FQGNSA. The CDR3 is CASSLSGSGAGSQETQYF. The DNA of the CDR3 is TGTGCCAGCAGCTTATCGGGATCGGGGGCGGGGAGTCAAGAGACCCAGTACTTC.

V usage is TRBV30 and J usage is TRBJ2-5; 8 bases are a match to TRBD2. Per germline, CDR1 GTSNPN and CDR2 SVGIG (reference sequence). Trimming cost V 2 bases and J 0 bases; bases outside gene matches: 2. The length of the CDR3 is 14 residues. This CDR3 is CAWSTGGDQETQYF. CDR3 nucleotide sequence: TGTGCCTGGAGTACGGGGGGGGACCAAGAGACCCAGTACTTC.

This clonotype was seen just once. V gene TRBV7-9 combines with J gene TRBJ1-1; no firm D call. In germline, CDR1 is SEHNR, CDR2 FQNEAQ (reference sequence). Trimming took 2 bases from V and 0 from J, leaving 7 bases between them. This CDR3 is built from 14 residues. The CDR3 DNA is TGTGCCAGCAGCTTATCTGGACTGAACACTGAAGCTTTCTTT. It is translated as CASSLSGLNTEAFF. Full variable domain (missing parts from reference TRBV7-9 and TRBJ1-1): DTGVSQNPRHKITKRGQNVTFRCDPISEHNRLYWYRQTLGQGPEFLTYFQNEAQLEKSRLLSDRFSAERPKGSFSTLEIQRTEQGDSAMYLCASSLSGLNTEAFFGQGTRLTVV.